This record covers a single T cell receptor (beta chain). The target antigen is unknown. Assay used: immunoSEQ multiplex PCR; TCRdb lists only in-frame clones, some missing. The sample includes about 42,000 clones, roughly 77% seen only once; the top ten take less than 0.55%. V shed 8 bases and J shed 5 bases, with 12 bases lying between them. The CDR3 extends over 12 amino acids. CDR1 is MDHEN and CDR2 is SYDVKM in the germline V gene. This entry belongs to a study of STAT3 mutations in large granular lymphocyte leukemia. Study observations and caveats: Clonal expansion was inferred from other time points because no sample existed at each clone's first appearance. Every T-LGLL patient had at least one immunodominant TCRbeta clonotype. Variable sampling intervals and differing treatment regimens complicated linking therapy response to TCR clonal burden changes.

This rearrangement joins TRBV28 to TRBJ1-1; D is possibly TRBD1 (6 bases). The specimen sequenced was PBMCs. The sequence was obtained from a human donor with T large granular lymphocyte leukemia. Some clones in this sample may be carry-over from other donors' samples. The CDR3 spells CASQGSGTEAFF. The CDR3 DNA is TGTGCCAGCCAGGGGTCGGGGACTGAAGCTTTCTTT.